The 10 T cell receptor beta chains given below trace back to one sample, sequenced in a study of glioma-infiltrating T cells. TCR alpha and beta CDR3 regions were amplified from RNA using iRepertoire nested multiplex PCR. TCRdb re-analysed the multiplex PCR reads in MiXCR, keeping a single row per CDR3 protein. The sample has approximately 100,000 distinct CDR3 sequences, 25% to 30% seen once. Sequenced input: glioma tissue, nonneoplastic brain tissue, or PBMCs (not recorded which). The receptors were gathered from a human donor with low-grade glioma or glioblastoma, undergoing nonglioma brain surgery, or in good health (not recorded which).

The rearrangement joins TRBV7-4 to TRBJ2-2, with 8 bases lining up with TRBD1. This CDR3 contains 15 residues. Germline loops: CDR1 SGHVT, CDR2 SQSDAQ. The V gene end was trimmed by 5 bases and the J gene end by 4 bases; junction bases not matched to a gene: 6. The CDR3 loop reads CASSPRQGSTGELFF. CDR3 DNA sequence: TGTGCCAGCAGCCCACGACAGGGGAGCACCGGGGAGCTGTTTTTT. The variable domain in full, completed from reference TRBV7-4 and TRBJ2-2, reads GAGVSQSPRYKVAKRGRDVALRCDSISGHVTLYWYRQTLGQGSEVLTYSQSDAQRDKSGRPSGRFSAERPERSVSTLKIQRTEQGDSAVYLCASSPRQGSTGELFFGEGSRLTVL.

This clonotype has at least ten counts. The chain couples TRBV4-2 to TRBJ2-7, with a tentative D call TRBD2 (5 bases). Germline V gives CDR1 LGHNA, CDR2 YNFKEQ. The CDR3 is 15 amino acids. Trimming stripped 0 bases from V and 2 bases from J, with 11 bases between. CDR3: CASSQDSGGPYEQYF. In DNA, the CDR3 is TGTGCCAGCAGCCAAGATAGTGGCGGGCCCTACGAGCAGTACTTC.

Comment on this clonotype: The junction differs from germline at one of its ends, possibly a read error. The chain recombines TRBV28 with TRBJ2-1; the D gene is possibly TRBD1 (5 bases). This CDR3 contains 15 residues. Germline loops: CDR1 MDHEN, CDR2 SYDVKM. CDR3 loop: CASIFRADTYNEPFF. Written as DNA, the CDR3 is TGTGCCAGCATTTTCCGCGCGGACACCTACAATGAGCCGTTCTTC.

Details on this clonotype: The junction departs from the called germline gene at one end, perhaps through a read error. The DNA of the CDR3 is TGTGCCAGCAGTTACTCTCCAGGGGCTATGACTGAAGCTTTT. Its translation: CASSYSPGAMTEAF. J is TRBJ1-1 and V is TRBV6-6; tentative D call: TRBD1 (6 bases). The CDR3 loop spans 14 amino acids. Germline CDR1 MNHNY, CDR2 SVGAGI (reference sequence).

The gene calls are TRBV7-9 and TRBJ2-2, with D possibly matching TRBD2 (5 bases). The V gene's germline CDR1 is SEHNR and CDR2 FQNEAQ (reference sequence). This CDR3 is built from 15 residues. Trimming cost V 4 bases and J 5 bases, with 14 bases left between them. Written as DNA, the CDR3 is TGTGCCAGCAGCTCCCAGCGGAGATGGACCGGGGAGCTGTTTTTT. Translation: CASSSQRRWTGELFF.

This clonotype was detected many times. The rearrangement uses TRBV2 and TRBJ2-7, with a weak D call TRBD1 (5 bases). CDR1 and CDR2 (germline): SNHLY, FYNNEI. This CDR3 has 15 residues. The ends were cut back, 6 bases at V and 1 base at J, with 16 bases in the middle. The CDR3 DNA sequence: TGTGCCAGCAGAGGCTGGACAATTCGATCCTACGAGCAGTACTTC. This translates into CASRGWTIRSYEQYF.

This clonotype was seen many times. The rearrangement joins TRBV12-3 or TRBV12-4 to TRBJ1-5, with 7 nucleotides matching TRBD1. The J segment lost 0 bases and the V segment lost 2 bases, leaving 10 bases of the junction unmatched. There are 18 residues in the CDR3. In nucleotides, the CDR3 is TGTGCCAGCAGTTTAAGGACAGGATGGATTATTAGCAATCAGCCCCAGCATTTT. Translation gives CASSLRTGWIISNQPQHF.

This clonotype was seen a few times. The genes are TRBV9 and TRBJ2-1, with TRBD2 matching over 12 bases. The CDR3 runs 19 residues. Unmatched junction bases numbered 7, after V lost 0 bases and J lost 0 bases. Germline V CDR1 and CDR2: SGDLS, YYNGEE. In nucleotides, the CDR3 is TGTGCCAGCAGCGTAGTAGAGACTAGCGGGAGTTTCTCCTACAATGAGCAGTTCTTC. This sequence encodes CASSVVETSGSFSYNEQFF.

J is TRBJ2-7 and V is TRBV24-1, with D perhaps assigned TRBD1 or TRBD2 (6 bases each). This CDR3 region has 17 residues. CDR1 and CDR2 (germline): KGHDR, SFDVKD. With 2 bases removed from V and 0 bases from J, the gap between germline ends came to 16 bases. The CDR3: CATSDSLGGQGSYEQYF. DNA for the CDR3: TGTGCCACCAGTGATTCGCTAGGGGGGCAAGGCTCCTACGAGCAGTACTTC.

Regarding this clonotype: A much larger clone differs from this one at a single base, so this may be a read error. The chain is built from TRBV7-9 and TRBJ2-3; D not resolved. Looked up from germline, CDR1 is SEHNR and CDR2 is FQNEAQ (reference sequence). This CDR3 is 15 amino acids long. This CDR3 reads CTSSSPPGGTDTQYF. The CDR3 nucleotides are TGTACCAGCAGCTCCCCTCCTGGGGGCACAGATACGCAGTATTTT.